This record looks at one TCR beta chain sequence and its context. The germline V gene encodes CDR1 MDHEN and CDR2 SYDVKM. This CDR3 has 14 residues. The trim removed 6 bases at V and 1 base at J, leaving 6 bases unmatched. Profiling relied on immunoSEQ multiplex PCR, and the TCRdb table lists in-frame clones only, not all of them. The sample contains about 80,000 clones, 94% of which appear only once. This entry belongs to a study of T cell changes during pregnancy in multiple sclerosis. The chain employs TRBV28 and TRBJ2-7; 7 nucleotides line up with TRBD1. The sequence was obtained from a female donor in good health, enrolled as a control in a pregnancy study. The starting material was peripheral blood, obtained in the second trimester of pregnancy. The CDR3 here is CASSTDRDSYEQYF. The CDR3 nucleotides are TGTGCCAGCAGCACCGACAGGGATTCCTACGAGCAGTACTTC.